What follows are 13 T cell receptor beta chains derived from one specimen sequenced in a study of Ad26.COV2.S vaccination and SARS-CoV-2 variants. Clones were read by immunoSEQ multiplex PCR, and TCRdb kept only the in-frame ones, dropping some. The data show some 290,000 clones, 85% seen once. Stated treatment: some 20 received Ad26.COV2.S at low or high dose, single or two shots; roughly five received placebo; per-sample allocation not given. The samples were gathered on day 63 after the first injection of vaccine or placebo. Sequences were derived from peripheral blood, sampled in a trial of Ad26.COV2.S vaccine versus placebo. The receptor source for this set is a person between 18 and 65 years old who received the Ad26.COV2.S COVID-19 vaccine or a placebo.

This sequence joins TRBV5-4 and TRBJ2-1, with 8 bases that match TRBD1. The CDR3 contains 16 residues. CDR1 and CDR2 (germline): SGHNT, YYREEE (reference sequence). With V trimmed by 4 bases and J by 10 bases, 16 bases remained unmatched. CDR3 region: CASSQRQGIGGGEQFF. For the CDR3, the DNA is TGTGCCAGCAGCCAAAGACAGGGGATAGGGGGCGGGGAGCAGTTCTTC.

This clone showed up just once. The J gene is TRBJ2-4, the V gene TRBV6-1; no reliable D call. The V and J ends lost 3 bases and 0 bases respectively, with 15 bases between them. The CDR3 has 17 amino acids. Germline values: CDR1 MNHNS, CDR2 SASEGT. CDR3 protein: CASSDGVGIIAKNIQYF. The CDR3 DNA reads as TGTGCCAGCAGTGACGGCGTGGGGATAATAGCCAAAAACATTCAGTACTTC.

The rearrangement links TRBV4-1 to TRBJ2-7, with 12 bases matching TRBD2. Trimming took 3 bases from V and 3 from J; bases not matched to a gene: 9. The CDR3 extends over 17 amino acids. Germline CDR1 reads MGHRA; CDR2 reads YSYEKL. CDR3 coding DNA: TGCGCCAGCAGCCAGGTGTTGACTAGCGGGGGTTTCTACGAGCAGTACTTC. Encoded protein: CASSQVLTSGGFYEQYF.

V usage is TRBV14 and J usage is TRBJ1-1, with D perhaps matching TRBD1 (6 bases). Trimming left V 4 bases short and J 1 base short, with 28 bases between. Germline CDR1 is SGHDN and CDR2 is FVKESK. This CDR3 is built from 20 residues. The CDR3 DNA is TGTGCCAGCAGCCGGAGAGGAATACCCCGGGACGGGGGCGCGAACACTGAAGCTTTCTTT. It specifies CASSRRGIPRDGGANTEAFF. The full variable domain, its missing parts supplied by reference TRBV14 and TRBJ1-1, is EAGVTQFPSHSVIEKGQTVTLRCDPISGHDNLYWYRRVMGKEIKFLLHFVKESKQDESGMPNNRFLAERTGGTYSTLKVQPAELEDSGVYFCASSRRGIPRDGGANTEAFFGQGTRLTVV.

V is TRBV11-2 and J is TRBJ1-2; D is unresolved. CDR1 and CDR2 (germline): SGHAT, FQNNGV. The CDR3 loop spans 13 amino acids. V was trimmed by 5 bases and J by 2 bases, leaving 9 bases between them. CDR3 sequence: CASSPQFNYGYTF. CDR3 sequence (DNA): TGTGCCAGCAGCCCCCAGTTCAACTATGGCTACACCTTC.

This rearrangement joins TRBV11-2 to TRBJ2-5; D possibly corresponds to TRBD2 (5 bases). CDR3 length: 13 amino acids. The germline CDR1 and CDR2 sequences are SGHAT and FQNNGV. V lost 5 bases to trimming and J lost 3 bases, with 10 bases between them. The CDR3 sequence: CASSPGLEETQYF. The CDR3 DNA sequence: TGTGCCAGCAGCCCTGGACTCGAAGAGACCCAGTACTTC.

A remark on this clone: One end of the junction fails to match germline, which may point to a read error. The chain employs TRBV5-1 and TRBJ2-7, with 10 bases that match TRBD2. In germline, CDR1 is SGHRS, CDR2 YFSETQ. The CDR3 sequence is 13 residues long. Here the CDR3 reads CASSTGTSEIPRF. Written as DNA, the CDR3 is TGCGCCAGCAGTACCGGGACTAGCGAGATTCCACGCTTC. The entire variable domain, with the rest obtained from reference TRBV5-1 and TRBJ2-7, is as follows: KAGVTQTPRYLIKTRGQQVTLSCSPISGHRSVSWYQQTPGQGLQFLFEYFSETQRNKGNFPGRFSGRQFSNSRSEMNVSTLELGDSALYLCASSTGTSEIPRFGPGTRLTVT.

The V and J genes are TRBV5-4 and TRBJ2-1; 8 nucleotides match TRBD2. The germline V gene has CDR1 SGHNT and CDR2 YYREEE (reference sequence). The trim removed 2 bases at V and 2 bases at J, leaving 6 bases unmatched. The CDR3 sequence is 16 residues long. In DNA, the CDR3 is TGTGCCAGCAGCTTAAGCGGGGGAAGGGCCTACAATGAGCAGTTCTTC. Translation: CASSLSGGRAYNEQFF.

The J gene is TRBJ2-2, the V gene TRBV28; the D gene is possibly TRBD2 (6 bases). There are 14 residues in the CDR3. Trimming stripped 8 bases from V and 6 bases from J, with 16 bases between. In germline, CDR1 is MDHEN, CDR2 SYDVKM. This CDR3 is CASLAGISAGELFF. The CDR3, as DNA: TGTGCCAGCCTGGCGGGGATAAGTGCCGGGGAGCTGTTTTTT.

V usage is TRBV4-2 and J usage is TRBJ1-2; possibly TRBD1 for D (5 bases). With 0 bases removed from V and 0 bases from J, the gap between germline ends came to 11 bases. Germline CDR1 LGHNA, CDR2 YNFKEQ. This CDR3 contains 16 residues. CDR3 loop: CASSQEGELANYGYTF. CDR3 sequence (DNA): TGTGCCAGCAGCCAAGAGGGGGAGTTAGCTAACTATGGCTACACCTTC.

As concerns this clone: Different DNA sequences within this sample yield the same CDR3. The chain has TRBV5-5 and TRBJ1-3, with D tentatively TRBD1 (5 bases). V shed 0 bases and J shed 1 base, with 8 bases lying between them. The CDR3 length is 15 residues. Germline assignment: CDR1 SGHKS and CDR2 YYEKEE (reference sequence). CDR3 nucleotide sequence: TGTGCCAGCAGCTTGGTCCCAGGGTCTGGAAACACCATATATTTT. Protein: CASSLVPGSGNTIYF.

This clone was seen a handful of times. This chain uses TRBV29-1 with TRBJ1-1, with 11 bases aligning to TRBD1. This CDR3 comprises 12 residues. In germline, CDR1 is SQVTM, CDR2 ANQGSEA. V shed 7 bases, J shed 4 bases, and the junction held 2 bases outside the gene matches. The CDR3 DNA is TGCAGCGGGGGACAGGGGGTCACTGAAGCTTTCTTT. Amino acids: CSGGQGVTEAFF.

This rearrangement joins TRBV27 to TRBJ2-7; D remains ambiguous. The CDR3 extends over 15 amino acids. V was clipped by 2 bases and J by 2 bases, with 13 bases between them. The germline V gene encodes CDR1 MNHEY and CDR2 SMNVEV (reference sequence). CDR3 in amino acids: CASSLETADPYEQYF. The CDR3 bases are TGTGCCAGCAGTTTAGAAACAGCAGACCCCTACGAGCAGTACTTC.